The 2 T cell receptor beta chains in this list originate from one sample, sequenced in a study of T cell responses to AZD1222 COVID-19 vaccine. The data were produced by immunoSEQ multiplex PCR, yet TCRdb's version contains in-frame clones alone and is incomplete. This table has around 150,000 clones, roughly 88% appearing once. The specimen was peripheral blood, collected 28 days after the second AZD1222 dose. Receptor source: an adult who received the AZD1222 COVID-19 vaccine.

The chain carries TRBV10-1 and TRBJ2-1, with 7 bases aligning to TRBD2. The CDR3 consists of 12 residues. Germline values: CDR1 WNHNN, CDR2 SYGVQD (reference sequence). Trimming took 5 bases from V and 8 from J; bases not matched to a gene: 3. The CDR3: CASSLSGYEQFF. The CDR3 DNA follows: TGCGCCAGCAGTCTTAGCGGGTATGAGCAGTTCTTC.

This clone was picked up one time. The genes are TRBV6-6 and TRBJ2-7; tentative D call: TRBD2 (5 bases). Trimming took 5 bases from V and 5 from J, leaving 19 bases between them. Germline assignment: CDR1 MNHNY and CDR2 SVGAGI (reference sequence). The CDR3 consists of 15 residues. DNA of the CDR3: TGTGCCAGCAGTCACAGAGGACTCGGGTTCGACGAGCAGTACTTC. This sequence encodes CASSHRGLGFDEQYF.